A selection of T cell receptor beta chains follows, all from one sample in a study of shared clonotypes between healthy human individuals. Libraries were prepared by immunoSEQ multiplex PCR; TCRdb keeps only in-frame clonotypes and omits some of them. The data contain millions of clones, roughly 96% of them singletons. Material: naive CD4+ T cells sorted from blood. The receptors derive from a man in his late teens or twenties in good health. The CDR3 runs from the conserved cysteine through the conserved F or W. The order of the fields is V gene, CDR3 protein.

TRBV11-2,CASSPIPGGIKETQYF
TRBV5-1,CASSPASGGRGTDTQYF
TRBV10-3,CAISEPQGTEAFF
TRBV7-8,CASSLDRVTGELFF
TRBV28,CASSLAGQGRSETQYF
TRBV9,CASSAEVGGGRADTQYF
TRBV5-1,CASGFEAGGVIDEQYF
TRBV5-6,CASSPGTRLYEQYF
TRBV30,CAWSADWSSYNEQFF
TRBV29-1,CSVVPNVGSSYEQYF
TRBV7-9,CASSLSGGGQPQHF
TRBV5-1,CASSLGSGARELFF
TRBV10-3,CAISGSGLSYNEQFF
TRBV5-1,CASRLRGEMETQYF
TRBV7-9,CASSLEGKSTDTQYF
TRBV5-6,CASSLGWASNQPQHF
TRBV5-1,CASSLLAVINTGELFF
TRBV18,CASSGTSRWETQYF
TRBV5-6,CASSLDRGRTGELFF
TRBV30,CAWSQKGLSEETQYF
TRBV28,CASSLGGAIPGELFF
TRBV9,CASSGLVGGTGELFF
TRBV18,CASSLSGVATQYF
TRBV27,CASSIGLAGSYEQYF
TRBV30,CANRLRGSYNSPLHF
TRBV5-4,CASSLFGAEPNYEQYF
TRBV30,CARSREPYNEQFF
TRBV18,CASSPQGTRDQPQHF
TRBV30,CAWTSLEPSEAFF
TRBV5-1,CASSLGDRGQETQYF
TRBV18,CASSPPAGAVETQYF
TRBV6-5,CASSFDRPLPYNEQFF
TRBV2,CASSGGGAPQHF
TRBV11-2,CASKGGTDSGEQYF
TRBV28,CASRRGDRGPYEQYF
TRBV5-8,CASSSMVGMSYGYTF
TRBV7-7,CASSAILAGGGDEQFF
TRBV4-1,CASSQVGREQYF
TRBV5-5,CASSLAGSYGNQPQHF
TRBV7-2,CASSSPRTSGRYEQYF
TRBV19,CASSWLGQGYTGELFF
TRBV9,CASSVDQLVGADTQYF
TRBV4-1,CASSWGQGNQPQHF
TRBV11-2,CASSLSSGTPYNEQFF
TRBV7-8,CASKEVGAGFDTQYF
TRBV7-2,CASSLMDGTPLHF
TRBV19,CASSIRLQNTEAFF
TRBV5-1,CASSLHPGQISYEQYF
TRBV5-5,CASSSGQIYGYTF
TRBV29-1,CSVKSPDRGTEAFF
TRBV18,CASSLTSGGAGTKNIQYF